This TCR beta chain was captured by sequencing in a study of tumor-infiltrating lymphocytes in primary liver carcinoma (dated by TCRdb to between 2016 and 2019). Describing the broader study: Hepatocellular carcinoma (four) or combined HCC and intrahepatic cholangiocarcinoma (one) was present in the five patients, who were three men and two women aged 30 to 69 years. To link TCRbeta repertoire diversity to the local molecular phenotype, the approximately 23 tumor region samples were profiled with Agilent mRNA microarrays. Reproducibility between technical replicate repertoires was high, with correlation coefficients above 0.98 and mean shared-clone rates approximately 0.91. Each sample produced roughly 3.65 to 7.13 million productive TCRbeta reads, and read depth showed no significant difference between tissue types. TCRbeta repertoire sequencing covered 35 specimens from 5 patients: some 25 tumor regions, 5 adjacent noncancerous liver tissues and 5 peripheral blood samples. Tumors of the five patients were stage T1-T3 N0M0 with maximum diameters of roughly 4.2 to 11 cm. For each liver tumor, the study sampled five regions along with adjacent normal tissue and blood, and applied TCRbeta repertoire sequencing, expression microarrays and whole-exome sequencing.

The germline ends are 12 bases apart after V is trimmed by 5 bases and J by 5 bases. The CDR3 spans 13 amino acids, including both terminal residues. Only the CDR3 part of the read is kept: 39 bases, read in frame from the first base. CDR1 SGHNT and CDR2 YENEEA were looked up in the germline V gene. In regard to this clonotype: Its antigen is unknown. Since the CDR3 does not end with the conserved phenylalanine or tryptophan, this likely comes from a read error.

Here is what the overall study found, with its caveats: The top 250 clones made up a significantly larger repertoire fraction in tumors than in blood (p = 0.039). Only the TCR beta chain was sequenced, which likely underestimates true repertoire diversity because unpaired alpha chains were not captured. Comparison of CD4+ and CD8+ T cell repertoires was precluded by the use of bulk unsorted samples. Consistent with antigen-driven expansion, pairs of tumor regions showed higher repertoire overlap (mean roughly 36%) than either tumor-adjacent pairs (approximately 17%) or tumor-blood pairs (roughly 14%). Only four or five patients were included in the study, and the authors note that the findings should be validated in a larger study. Just about 7-25% of top clones turned up in all five regions of a tumor, which suggests spatial heterogeneity among tumor-infiltrating T cells.

Without any cell sorting, total RNA and DNA were extracted together from around 20-30 mg of bulk tissue using the AllPrep DNA/RNA mini kit. Surgical resection was performed in China between November 2015 and March 2016 on about 5 patients with histopathologically diagnosed primary liver carcinoma. Patients had chronic HBV infection and were treatment-naive at sampling. Each tumor was sampled at five spatially separated regions: the superior, inferior, left-lateral and right-lateral poles and the tumor centre. Histology showed that every tumor sample contained more than 85% viable tumor cells. Pieces of fresh tumor and adjacent tissue were cut in half, with one half kept in RNAlater at -80 degrees C and the other half sent for histology. TCRbeta-specific cDNA was reverse-transcribed from around 0.45 ug total RNA using a constant-region primer and ProtoScript II reverse transcriptase. The TCRbeta libraries were prepared through three rounds of nested multiplex PCR following a slightly modified ARM-PCR procedure. Each of the first two PCR rounds ran for approximately 10 cycles using multiplex TRBV1-TRBV30 forward primers together with a Cbeta reverse primer. A final 25-cycle PCR with Deep VentR polymerase added sample barcodes and Illumina adapters. Before sequencing, amplicons of 200-500 bp were gel-purified using a QIAquick gel extraction kit. TCRbeta amplicons were sequenced on an Illumina HiSeq 2500 with 250-bp paired-end reads. As for the original processing: Trimmomatic v0.33 was used to quality-trim the reads, and FLASH v1.2.11 was used to merge paired reads so that full CDR3 sequences could be recovered. V, D and J germline segments were assigned to the rearranged TCRbeta sequences by MiGEC v1.2.1b. Clonotype statistics and Shannon-Wiener diversity indices were computed with VDJtools v1.0.0. Except for diversity analysis, only each sample's 250 most abundant clonotypes were used in subsequent analyses to reduce sampling bias. The public reads were reanalyzed by TCRdb: fastp trimming at Q25, MiXCR alignment, in-frame beta chains only. Rows with a matching CDR3 protein are joined into one entry that keeps the most common DNA and genes. The authors' filters were not applied to this entry. This sample has about 100,000 distinct CDR3 sequences in its table, and about 67% of those were observed once. The ten largest clones add up to 10% to 15% of the sample.

This TCR was sampled from a woman aged 55-70 years with primary liver carcinoma and hepatitis B virus infection. The sequence links TRBV11-3 to TRBJ2-5, with the D gene call left open. Input material: liver tumor tissue from sampling region 2. Taken with the paper, the label for cell subset or site translates to: tumor region T2, inferior pole. The CDR3 here reads CASSPYIEETQYL. DNA sequence: TGTGCCAGCAGCCCGTACATCGAGGAGACCCAGTACTTA.